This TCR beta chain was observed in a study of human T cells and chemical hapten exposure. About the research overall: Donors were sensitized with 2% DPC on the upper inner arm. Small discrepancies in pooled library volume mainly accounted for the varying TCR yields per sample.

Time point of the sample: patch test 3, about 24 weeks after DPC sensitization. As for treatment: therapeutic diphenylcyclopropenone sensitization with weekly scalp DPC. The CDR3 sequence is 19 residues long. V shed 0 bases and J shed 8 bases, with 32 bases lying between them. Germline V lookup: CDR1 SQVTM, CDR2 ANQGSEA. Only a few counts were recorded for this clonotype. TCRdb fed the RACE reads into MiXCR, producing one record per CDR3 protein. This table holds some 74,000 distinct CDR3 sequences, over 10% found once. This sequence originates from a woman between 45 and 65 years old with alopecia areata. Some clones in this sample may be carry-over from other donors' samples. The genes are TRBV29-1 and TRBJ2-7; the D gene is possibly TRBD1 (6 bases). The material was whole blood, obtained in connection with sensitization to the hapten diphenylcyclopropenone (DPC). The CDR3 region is CSVEDSGPMTGTTIGKQYF. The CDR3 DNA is TGCAGCGTTGAAGATTCGGGCCCGATGACAGGTACAACAATAGGGAAGCAGTACTTC.